Included here is one T cell receptor (beta chain) sequence, with context. Its antigen is currently unknown. PCR primers comprised 60 Vbeta and 13 Jbeta primers. Profiled with immunoSEQ multiplex PCR; TCRdb holds only in-frame clones, not every one. This table has roughly 120,000 clones, over 70% appearing once. The data were obtained in a study of cytomegalovirus exposure and HLA in healthy donors. Study conclusions and caveats: The likely explanation for a cluster of highly shared sequence variants was sequencing artifact. No immune exposure information besides CMV serostatus was available.

The V gene lost 7 bases and the J gene lost 5 bases, with 11 bases spanning the gap. This CDR3 spans 13 amino acids. Germline V lookup: CDR1 SNHLY, CDR2 FYNNEI. Sequenced input: PBMCs. This TCR was sampled from a middle-aged woman in good health and CMV-seropositive. The rearrangement links TRBV2 to TRBJ1-4; TRBD1 is a possible D gene (5 bases). CDR3 sequence (DNA): TGTGCCAGCATTAAGGACACCAATGAAAAACTGTTTTTT. It specifies CASIKDTNEKLFF.